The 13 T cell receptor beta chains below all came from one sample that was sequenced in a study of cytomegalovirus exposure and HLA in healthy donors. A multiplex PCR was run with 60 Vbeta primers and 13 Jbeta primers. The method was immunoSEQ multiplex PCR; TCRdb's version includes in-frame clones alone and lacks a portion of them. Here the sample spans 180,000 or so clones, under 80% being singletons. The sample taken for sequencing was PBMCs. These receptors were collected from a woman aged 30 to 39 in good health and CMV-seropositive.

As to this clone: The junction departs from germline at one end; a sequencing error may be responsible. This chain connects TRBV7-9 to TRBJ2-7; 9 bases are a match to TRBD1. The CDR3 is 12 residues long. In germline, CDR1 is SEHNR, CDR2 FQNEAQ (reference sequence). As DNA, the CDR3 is TGTGCCAGCAGCTTAGGGGACAGGGCGAGGGACTTC. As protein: CASSLGDRARDF.

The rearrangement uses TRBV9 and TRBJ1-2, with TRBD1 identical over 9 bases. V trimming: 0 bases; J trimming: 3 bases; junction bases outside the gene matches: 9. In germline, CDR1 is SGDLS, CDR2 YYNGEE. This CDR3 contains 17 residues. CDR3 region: CASSVGEATGGYYGYTF. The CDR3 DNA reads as TGTGCCAGCAGCGTAGGAGAGGCGACAGGGGGATACTATGGCTACACCTTC. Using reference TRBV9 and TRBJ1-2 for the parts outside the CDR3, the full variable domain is DSGVTQTPKHLITATGQRVTLRCSPRSGDLSVYWYQQSLDQGLQFLIQYYNGEERAKGNILERFSAQQFPDLHSELNLSSLELGDSALYFCASSVGEATGGYYGYTFGSGTRLTVV.

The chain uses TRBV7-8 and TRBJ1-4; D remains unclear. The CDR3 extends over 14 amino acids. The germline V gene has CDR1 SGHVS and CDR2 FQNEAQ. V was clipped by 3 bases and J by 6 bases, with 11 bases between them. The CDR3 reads CASSFRTGDEKLFF. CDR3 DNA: TGTGCCAGCAGCTTCAGGACTGGAGATGAAAAACTGTTTTTT.

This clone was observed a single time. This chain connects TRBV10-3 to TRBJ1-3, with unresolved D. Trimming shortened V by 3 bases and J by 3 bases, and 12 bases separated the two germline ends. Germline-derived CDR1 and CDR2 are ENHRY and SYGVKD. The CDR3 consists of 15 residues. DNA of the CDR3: TGTGCCATCAGTGATCCGGGGTCGGATGGAAACACCATATATTTT. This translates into CAISDPGSDGNTIYF.

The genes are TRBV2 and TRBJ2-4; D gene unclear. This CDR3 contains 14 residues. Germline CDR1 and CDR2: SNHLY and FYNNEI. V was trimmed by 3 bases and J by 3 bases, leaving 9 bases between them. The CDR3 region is CASSEVQSKNIQYF. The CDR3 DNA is TGTGCCAGCAGTGAGGTACAGAGCAAAAACATTCAGTACTTC.

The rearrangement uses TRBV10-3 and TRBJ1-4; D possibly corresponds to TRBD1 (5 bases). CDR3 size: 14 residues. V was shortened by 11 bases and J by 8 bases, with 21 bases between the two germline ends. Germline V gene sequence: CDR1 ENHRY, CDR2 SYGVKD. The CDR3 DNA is TGTGCCTCGAAATTGGGGCTAAATGGGGAAAAACTGTTTTTT. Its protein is CASKLGLNGEKLFF.

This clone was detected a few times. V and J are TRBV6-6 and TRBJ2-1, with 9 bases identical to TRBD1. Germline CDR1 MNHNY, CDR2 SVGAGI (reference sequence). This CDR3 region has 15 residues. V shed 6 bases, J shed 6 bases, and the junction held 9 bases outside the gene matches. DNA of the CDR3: TGTGCCAGCAGCCGACAGGGGGGGGATGGCAATGAGCAGTTCTTC. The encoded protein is CASSRQGGDGNEQFF.

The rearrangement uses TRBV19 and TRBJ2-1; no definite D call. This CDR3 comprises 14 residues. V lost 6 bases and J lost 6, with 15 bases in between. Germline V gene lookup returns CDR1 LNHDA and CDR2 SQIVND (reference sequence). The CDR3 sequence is CASSRPGEANEQFF. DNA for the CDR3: TGTGCCAGTAGCCGGCCCGGCGAGGCCAATGAGCAGTTCTTC. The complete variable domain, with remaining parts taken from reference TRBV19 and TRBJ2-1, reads DGGITQSPKYLFRKEGQNVTLSCEQNLNHDAMYWYRQDPGQGLRLIYYSQIVNDFQKGDIAEGYSVSREKKESFPLTVTSAQKNPTAFYLCASSRPGEANEQFFGPGTRLTVL.

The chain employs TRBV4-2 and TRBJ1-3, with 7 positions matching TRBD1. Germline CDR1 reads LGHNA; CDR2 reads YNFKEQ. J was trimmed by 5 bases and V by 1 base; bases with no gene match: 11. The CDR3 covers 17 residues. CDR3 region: CASSQVPTGEERNTIYF. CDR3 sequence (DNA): TGTGCCAGCAGCCAAGTCCCTACAGGGGAAGAGAGAAACACCATATATTTT.

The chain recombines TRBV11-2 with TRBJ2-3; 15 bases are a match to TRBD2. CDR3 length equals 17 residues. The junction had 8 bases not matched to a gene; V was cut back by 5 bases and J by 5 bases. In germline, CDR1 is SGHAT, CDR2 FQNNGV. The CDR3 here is CASSLRTSGGGRDTQYF. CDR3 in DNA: TGTGCCAGCAGCCTCCGGACTAGCGGGGGGGGGAGAGATACGCAGTATTTT.

Here the CDR3 reads CASSTGQGETQYF. CDR3 sequence (DNA): TGTGCCAGCAGCACCGGACAGGGGGAGACCCAGTACTTC. J is TRBJ2-5 and V is TRBV9, with 9 bases aligning to TRBD1. Germline CDR1 and CDR2: SGDLS and YYNGEE. This CDR3 comprises 13 residues. V was pared by 4 bases and J by 5 bases, with 3 bases of the junction left unmatched.

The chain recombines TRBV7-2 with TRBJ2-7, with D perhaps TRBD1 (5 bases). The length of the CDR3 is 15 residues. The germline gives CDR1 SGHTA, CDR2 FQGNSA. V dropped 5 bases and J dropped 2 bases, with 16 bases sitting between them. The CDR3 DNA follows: TGTGCCAGCAGCCATTCGGGCAGGGTGGCCTACGAGCAGTACTTC. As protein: CASSHSGRVAYEQYF.

CDR3 sequence (DNA): TGTGCCAGCAGACGTACAGGGGAAAGCAGCTATGGCTACACCTTC. Translating it yields CASRRTGESSYGYTF. This chain joins TRBV7-2 and TRBJ1-2; 7 bases map to TRBD1. V trimming: 6 bases; J trimming: 4 bases; junction bases outside the gene matches: 11. CDR1 is SGHTA, CDR2 FQGNSA, per germline. The CDR3 sequence is 15 residues long.